This entry is about one T cell receptor (beta chain). The antigen is unknown. This sample was included in a study of OX40 agonist ivuxolimab in advanced cancers. As for the study in general: Clinicians treated patients with ivuxolimab, an agonistic anti-OX40 (CD134) antibody. Previous treatment with anti-PD-1, anti-PD-L1 or anti-CTLA-4 therapy was allowed; more than 35% had received some.

General observations from the study: Both CD4+ and CD8+ T cell populations in blood had undergone clonal expansion by week 6 at 0.1 to 3.0 mg/kg. Among the lowest peripheral clonal expansion occurred in 0.1-3.0 mg/kg partial responders.

TCRdb's copy holds only in-frame clones and misses some; the assay was immunoSEQ multiplex PCR. The sample contains about 73,000 clones, roughly four fifths of which appear only once. The CDR3 covers 15 residues. Trimming shortened V by 4 bases and J by 2 bases, and 15 bases separated the two germline ends. Per germline, CDR1 SGHNT and CDR2 YYREEE (reference sequence). The sequences come from CD4+ or CD8+ T cells sorted from blood, collected in a trial of the OX40 agonist ivuxolimab. The chain couples TRBV5-4 to TRBJ1-1; weak D call: TRBD1 (6 bases). The sequence came from an adult with an advanced solid tumor such as melanoma, head and neck, liver or kidney cancer. CDR3 in amino acids: CASSTRDNLNTEAFF. In DNA, the CDR3 is TGTGCCAGCAGCACCCGGGACAACCTTAACACTGAAGCTTTCTTT.